A selection of T cell receptor beta chains follows, all from one sample in a study of blood T cell repertoires in COVID-19. Libraries were prepared by immunoSEQ multiplex PCR; TCRdb keeps only in-frame clonotypes and omits some of them. Here the sample spans some 180,000 clones, around 82% being singletons. Specimen: peripheral blood. The receptor source for this set is a woman of 80 years or more with acute or convalescent COVID-19. Both conserved end residues are part of each CDR3. The D gene is left open where the match is weak. The size entry is marked missing in some rows and otherwise reads once, few, many or a size class.

clone_size	j_call	d_call	v_call	cdr3_aa	cdr3_nt
few	TRBJ2-7	NA	TRBV12-3/TRBV12-4	CASSRGSYEQYF	TGTGCCAGCAGTCGGGGGAGCTACGAGCAGTACTTC
NA	TRBJ2-1	TRBD2	TRBV6-5	CASSYSSGGGQAPFF	TGTGCCAGCAGTTACTCGTCCGGGGGAGGGCAGGCTCCGTTCTTC
NA	TRBJ1-3	NA	TRBV9	CASSVEGSGNTIYF	TGTGCCAGCAGCGTCGAGGGCTCTGGAAACACCATATATTTT
few	TRBJ2-7	TRBD1	TRBV7-2	CASSYDRERYEQYF	TGTGCCAGCAGCTATGACAGGGAACGCTACGAGCAGTACTTC
NA	TRBJ2-7	TRBD2	TRBV6-1	CASSVLPQVAGDEAYEQYF	TGTGCCAGCAGTGTATTGCCCCAGGTGGCGGGGGACGAGGCCTACGAGCAGTACTTC
NA	TRBJ2-5	NA	TRBV7-2	CASSQGVETQYF	TGTGCCAGCAGCCAAGGGGTAGAGACCCAGTACTTC
once	TRBJ2-1	TRBD2	TRBV24-1	CATSDPGLGSLNEQFF	TGTGCCACCAGTGACCCGGGACTAGGATCTCTCAATGAGCAGTTCTTC
NA	TRBJ2-1	TRBD1	TRBV27	CASSRQGPYNEQFF	TGTGCCAGCAGCAGACAGGGCCCCTACAATGAGCAGTTCTTC
NA	TRBJ2-1	NA	TRBV6-6	CASSYGGEQFF	TGTGCCAGCAGTTACGGGGGGGAGCAGTTCTTC
NA	TRBJ2-4	NA	TRBV4-1	CASLSPTGNIQYF	TGCGCCAGCCTTTCACCAACGGGAAACATTCAGTACTTC
NA	TRBJ1-2	NA	TRBV12-3/TRBV12-4	CASSLTGNYGYTF	TGTGCCAGCAGTTTAACAGGAAACTATGGCTACACCTTC
once	TRBJ2-3	NA	TRBV11-2	CASSRGTPSTDTQYF	TGTGCCAGCAGTCGGGGTACCCCTAGCACAGATACGCAGTATTTT
once	TRBJ1-2	TRBD1	TRBV19	CASSIWDSVRDRSGYTF	TGTGCCAGTAGTATATGGGACAGCGTCCGGGATAGGAGTGGCTACACCTTC
NA	TRBJ1-1	NA	TRBV14	CASSLGGTNTEAFF	TGTGCCAGCAGCTTGGGGGGGACGAACACTGAAGCTTTCTTT
few	TRBJ1-6	NA	TRBV5-5	CASSDSGDSPLHF	TGTGCCAGCAGCGACTCTGGAGATTCACCCCTCCACTTT
NA	TRBJ2-7	TRBD2	TRBV7-9	CASSPQGGGRNEQYF	TGTGCCAGCAGCCCCCAGGGAGGCGGGAGGAACGAGCAGTACTTC
NA	TRBJ2-7	NA	TRBV28	CASSTGTPLGQYF	TGTGCCAGCAGTACCGGGACACCACTTGGGCAGTACTTC
NA	TRBJ1-1	TRBD1	TRBV19	CASSPTGGNTEAFF	TGTGCCAGTAGCCCTACAGGGGGGAACACTGAAGCTTTCTTT
NA	TRBJ2-7	NA	TRBV21-1	CASSEVEYQGSHEQYF	TGTGCCAGCAGCGAAGTGGAGTACCAGGGGAGCCACGAGCAGTACTTC
NA	TRBJ2-5	NA	TRBV29-1	CSVESRTQETQYF	TGCAGCGTTGAGTCCAGAACCCAAGAGACCCAGTACTTC
NA	TRBJ2-1	NA	TRBV4-3	CASSQDPLAVYNEQFF	TGCGCCAGCAGCCAGGATCCCTTAGCCGTCTACAATGAGCAGTTCTTC
NA	TRBJ1-4	NA	TRBV25-1	CASSRSVNEKLFF	TGTGCCAGCAGCCGCAGCGTTAATGAAAAACTGTTTTTT
NA	TRBJ1-5	NA	TRBV6-5	CASSRGNSNQPQHF	TGTGCCAGCAGTCGAGGGAATAGCAATCAGCCCCAGCATTTT
NA	TRBJ2-2	NA	TRBV7-9	CASSLTGGASTGELFF	TGTGCCAGCAGCCTAACAGGGGGGGCGAGCACCGGGGAGCTGTTTTTT
few	TRBJ1-2	TRBD1	TRBV20-1	CSARTGHGYTF	TGCAGTGCGCGGACAGGCCATGGCTACACCTTC
NA	TRBJ1-5	TRBD1	TRBV30	CAWSVGQGNQPQHF	TGTGCCTGGAGTGTAGGACAGGGCAATCAGCCCCAGCATTTT
NA	TRBJ1-4	NA	TRBV6-5	CASSYMAGGEKLFF	TGTGCCAGCAGTTACATGGCAGGAGGTGAAAAACTGTTTTTT
NA	TRBJ1-6	TRBD1	TRBV19	CASSPHPGQDNSPLHF	TGTGCCAGTAGCCCCCATCCGGGACAGGACAATTCACCCCTCCACTTT
NA	TRBJ1-2	TRBD1	TRBV10-2	CASRSGTGNYGYTF	TGCGCCAGCAGATCCGGGACAGGGAACTATGGCTACACCTTC
NA	TRBJ2-4	NA	TRBV4-3	CASSQQQALGKNIQYF	TGCGCCAGCAGCCAACAACAAGCGTTGGGCAAAAACATTCAGTACTTC
few	TRBJ1-4	NA	TRBV27	CASSPIAREREKLFF	TGTGCCAGCAGTCCGATTGCCAGGGAACGTGAAAAACTGTTTTTT
NA	TRBJ2-3	TRBD2	TRBV7-8	CASSSYGTSGDTQYF	TGTGCCAGCAGCTCCTATGGGACTAGCGGGGATACGCAGTATTTT
NA	TRBJ2-3	TRBD2	TRBV19	CASGGLAEKTQYF	TGTGCCAGTGGCGGACTAGCGGAAAAGACGCAGTATTTT
NA	TRBJ1-4	TRBD1	TRBV2	CASHRTGVEKLFF	TGTGCCAGCCATCGAACAGGGGTGGAAAAACTGTTTTTT
NA	TRBJ2-1	TRBD2	TRBV5-6	CASSRLAGVLQGNEQFF	TGTGCCAGCAGCAGGCTAGCGGGAGTTCTCCAGGGCAATGAGCAGTTCTTC
NA	TRBJ2-6	NA	TRBV5-1	CASSLASLDTGANVLTF	TGCGCCAGCAGCCTGGCGTCGTTAGATACTGGGGCCAACGTCCTGACTTTC
NA	TRBJ1-2	TRBD1	TRBV10-3	CAISNNRGEYGYTF	TGTGCCATCAGTAATAACAGGGGCGAATATGGCTACACCTTC